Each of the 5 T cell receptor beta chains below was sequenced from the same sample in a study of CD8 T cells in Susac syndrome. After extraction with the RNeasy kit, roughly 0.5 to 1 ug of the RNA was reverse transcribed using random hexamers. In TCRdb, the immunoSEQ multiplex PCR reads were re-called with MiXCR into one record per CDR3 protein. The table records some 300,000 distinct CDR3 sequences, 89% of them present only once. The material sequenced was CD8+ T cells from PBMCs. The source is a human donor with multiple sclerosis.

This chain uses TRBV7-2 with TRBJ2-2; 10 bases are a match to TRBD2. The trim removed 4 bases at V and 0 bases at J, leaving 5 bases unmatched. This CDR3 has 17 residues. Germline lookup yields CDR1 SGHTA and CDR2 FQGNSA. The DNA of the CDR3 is TGTGCCAGCAGCTCTCTAGCGGGAGACCCGAACACCGGGGAGCTGTTTTTT. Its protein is CASSSLAGDPNTGELFF.

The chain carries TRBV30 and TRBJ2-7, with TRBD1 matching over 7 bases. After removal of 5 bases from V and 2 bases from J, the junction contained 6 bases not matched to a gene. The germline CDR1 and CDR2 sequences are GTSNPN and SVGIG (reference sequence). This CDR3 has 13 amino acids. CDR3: CAWRDRVTYEQYF. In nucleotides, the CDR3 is TGTGCCTGGCGTGACAGGGTGACCTACGAGCAGTACTTC.

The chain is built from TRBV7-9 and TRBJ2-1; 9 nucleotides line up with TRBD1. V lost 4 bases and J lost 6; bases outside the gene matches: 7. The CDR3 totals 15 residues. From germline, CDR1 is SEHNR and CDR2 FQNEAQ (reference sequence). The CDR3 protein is CASSSRQGGSNEQFF. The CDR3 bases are TGTGCCAGCAGCTCACGACAGGGGGGGAGCAATGAGCAGTTCTTC.

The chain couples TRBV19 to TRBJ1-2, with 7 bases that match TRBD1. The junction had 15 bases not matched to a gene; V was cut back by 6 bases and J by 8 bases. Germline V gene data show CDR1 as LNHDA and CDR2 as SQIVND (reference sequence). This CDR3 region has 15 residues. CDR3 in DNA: TGTGCCAGTAGCCCCCTTGACAGGGACGTTATGGGCTACACCTTC. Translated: CASSPLDRDVMGYTF.

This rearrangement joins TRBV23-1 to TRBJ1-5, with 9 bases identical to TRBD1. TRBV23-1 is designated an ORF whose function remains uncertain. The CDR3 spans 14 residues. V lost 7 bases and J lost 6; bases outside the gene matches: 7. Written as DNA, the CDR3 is TGCGCCAGCAACGACAGGGGGTTTAGTCAGCCCCAGCATTTT. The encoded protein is CASNDRGFSQPQHF.